The 11 T cell receptor beta chains given below trace back to one sample, sequenced in a study of blood T cell repertoires in COVID-19. TCRdb keeps only in-frame clones here, not all; method: immunoSEQ multiplex PCR. The repertoire consists of around 160,000 clones, with approximately 91% occurring once and the leading ten covering less than 2.5%. Sequencing was performed on peripheral blood. These receptors were obtained from a man between 18 and 35 years old with acute or convalescent COVID-19.

The CDR3: CASGLLPTGMTTDTQYF. The DNA for the CDR3 is TGTGCTAGTGGTTTGCTTCCGACAGGGATGACGACAGATACGCAGTATTTT. V gene TRBV12-5 combines with J gene TRBJ2-3; 7 nucleotides agree with TRBD1. V lost 2 bases, J lost 3 bases, and 11 bases stayed unmatched. The CDR3 has 17 residues. Germline V gives CDR1 LGHNT, CDR2 FRNRAP.

The V call is TRBV11-2, the J call TRBJ1-1, with a weak D call TRBD1 (6 bases). Germline values: CDR1 SGHAT, CDR2 FQNNGV. V was cut by 5 bases and J by 5 bases, with 18 bases left in between. This CDR3 has 15 residues. The CDR3 DNA follows: TGTGCCAGCAGCCTAGGACGGGGGGCGCGGACTGAAGCTTTCTTT. Encoded protein: CASSLGRGARTEAFF.

V and J are TRBV6-6 and TRBJ2-1; 9 bases match TRBD2. The CDR3 is made up of 15 amino acids. Losses at the gene ends were 0 bases for V and 10 bases for J; bases not matched to a gene: 7. Germline CDR1 is MNHNY and CDR2 is SVGAGI (reference sequence). The chain's CDR3 is CASSYSAGGPQEQFF. The CDR3 coding sequence is TGTGCCAGCAGTTACTCGGCGGGAGGGCCGCAGGAGCAGTTCTTC.

V usage is TRBV6-6 and J usage is TRBJ2-7; the match to TRBD1 covers 7 bases. V lost 5 bases and J lost 0; bases outside the gene matches: 16. CDR1 is MNHNY and CDR2 is SVGAGI in the germline V gene (reference sequence). CDR3 length equals 18 residues. For the CDR3, the DNA is TGTGCCAGCAGTCCCCCCTTGGGGTCGGGACAGCGCTCCTACGAGCAGTACTTC. This sequence encodes CASSPPLGSGQRSYEQYF.

The CDR3 loop reads CASSLYRENTEAFF. Here the CDR3 DNA reads TGTGCCAGCAGCTTATACAGGGAAAACACTGAAGCTTTCTTT. The chain employs TRBV7-9 and TRBJ1-1, with D perhaps matching TRBD1 (6 bases). Germline assignment: CDR1 SEHNR and CDR2 FQNEAQ (reference sequence). V was shortened by 2 bases and J by 2 bases, with 9 bases between the two germline ends. This CDR3 is built from 14 residues.

This sequence joins TRBV29-1 and TRBJ1-1; 7 positions match TRBD1. The trim removed 1 base at V and 7 bases at J, leaving 3 bases unmatched. The V gene's germline CDR1 is SQVTM and CDR2 ANQGSEA. The CDR3 spans 12 residues. The CDR3 nucleotides are TGCAGCGTTGAAGTTCGGGACAGTGAAGCTTTCTTT. This gives the protein CSVEVRDSEAFF.

The CDR3 sequence is CATSDWGTDNQPQHF. In DNA form, the CDR3 reads TGTGCCACCAGTGATTGGGGGACAGACAATCAGCCCCAGCATTTT. The V gene is TRBV24-1, the J gene TRBJ1-5; TRBD1 agrees at 7 bases. After removal of 2 bases from V and 3 bases from J, the junction contained 3 bases not matched to a gene. The CDR3 is made up of 15 amino acids. Germline CDR1 KGHDR, CDR2 SFDVKD.

The chain recombines TRBV5-6 with TRBJ2-1; 9 bases fit TRBD1. V shed 8 bases, J shed 4 bases, and the junction held 10 bases outside the gene matches. Looked up from germline, CDR1 is SGHDT and CDR2 is YYEEEE. This CDR3 is built from 15 residues. CDR3 nucleotides: TGTGCCAGTCAAGGGGAGGGACAGGGTTACAATGAGCAGTTCTTC. Translated: CASQGEGQGYNEQFF.

The chain joins TRBV7-9 to TRBJ1-1, with D possibly matching TRBD1 (5 bases). V was shortened by 2 bases and J by 5 bases, with 12 bases between the two germline ends. CDR1 and CDR2 (germline): SEHNR, FQNEAQ (reference sequence). This CDR3 spans 14 amino acids. CDR3 bases: TGTGCCAGCAGCTTAAGGGGATTAGGGACTGAAGCTTTCTTT. Encoded protein: CASSLRGLGTEAFF.

This clone was seen only once. This chain joins TRBV11-2 and TRBJ2-7; TRBD2 is a possible D gene (6 bases). The CDR3 runs to 15 residues. Germline V CDR1 and CDR2: SGHAT, FQNNGV. V was trimmed by 1 base and J by 0 bases, leaving 10 bases between them. CDR3 sequence (DNA): TGTGCCAGCAGCTTAGTGGCGGGGTCCTCCTACGAGCAGTACTTC. This translates into CASSLVAGSSYEQYF.

J is TRBJ1-2 and V is TRBV14; D not resolved. The germline V and J ends were trimmed by 2 bases and 6 bases, with 10 bases remaining between them. The CDR3 contains 13 residues. Per the germline V gene, CDR1 is SGHDN and CDR2 is FVKESK. The CDR3 nucleotides are TGTGCCAGCAGCCAATCTAGACCAGATGGCTACACCTTC. It translates to CASSQSRPDGYTF. Filled out from reference TRBV14 and TRBJ1-2, the complete variable domain reads EAGVTQFPSHSVIEKGQTVTLRCDPISGHDNLYWYRRVMGKEIKFLLHFVKESKQDESGMPNNRFLAERTGGTYSTLKVQPAELEDSGVYFCASSQSRPDGYTFGSGTRLTVV.